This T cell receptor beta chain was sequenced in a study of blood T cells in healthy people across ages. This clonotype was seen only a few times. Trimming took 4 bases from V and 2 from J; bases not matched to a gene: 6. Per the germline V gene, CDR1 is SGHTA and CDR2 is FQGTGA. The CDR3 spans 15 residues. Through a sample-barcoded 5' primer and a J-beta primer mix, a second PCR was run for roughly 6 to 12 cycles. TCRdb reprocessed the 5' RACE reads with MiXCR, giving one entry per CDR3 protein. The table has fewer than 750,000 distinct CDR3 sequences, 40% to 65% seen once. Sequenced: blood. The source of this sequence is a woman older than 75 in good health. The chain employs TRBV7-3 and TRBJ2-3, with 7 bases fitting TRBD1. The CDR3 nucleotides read TGTGCCAGCAGCTCAGGGACAGCCAACACAGATACGCAGTATTTT. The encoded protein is CASSSGTANTDTQYF.